The T cell receptor beta chain described here comes from a study of blood T cell repertoires in COVID-19. Study summary: Specimens from acute and convalescent COVID-19 originated in the United States, Italy and Spain. Sample material is recorded as cDNA or gDNA derived from T cells, B-cell-depleted T cells, or PBMCs.

This CDR3 has 15 residues. Germline V gives CDR1 KGHDR, CDR2 SFDVKD. V lost 3 bases and J lost 3, with 11 bases in between. Per the original methods: By means of reference gene primer amplification, nucleated cell counts were estimated. TCRdb keeps only in-frame clones here, not all; method: immunoSEQ multiplex PCR. V, J and clone size are taken as reported in that table, and D and trimming were inferred from the DNA itself. The data hold 150,000 to 200,000 clones, with around 87% observed a single time. The clonotype originates from a man younger than 35 with active or convalescent COVID-19. The rearrangement joins TRBV24-1 to TRBJ1-5, with D unresolved. Sequencing input: peripheral blood. In DNA, the CDR3 is TGTGCCACCAGTGATACTAGTTTAAACAATCAGCCCCAGCATTTT. It codes for CATSDTSLNNQPQHF.